Listed here are 20 T cell receptor beta chains from one sample, sequenced in a study of early T cells in non-severe SARS-CoV-2 infection. TCRdb redid the calling of the 5' RACE reads with MiXCR, one entry per CDR3 protein. The sample consists of about 83,000 distinct CDR3 sequences, about 13% of them appearing once. Sequences were obtained from whole blood. These receptors originate from an adult who was a healthcare worker with PCR-confirmed SARS-CoV-2 infection or an uninfected control (not recorded which).

The sample holds many counts of this clonotype. The rearrangement uses TRBV29-1 and TRBJ1-2; possible D gene TRBD1, 6 bases. The length of the CDR3 is 15 residues. Trimming took 7 bases from V and 0 from J, leaving 18 bases between them. CDR1 and CDR2 (germline): SQVTM, ANQGSEA. CDR3 DNA sequence: TGCAGCGATAACTGGCTACAGGGACCTAACTATGGCTACACCTTC. This codes for CSDNWLQGPNYGYTF.

To note about this clonotype: Compared with germline, one end of the junction differs, possibly owing to a read error. V usage is TRBV7-7 and J usage is TRBJ2-7; 11 bases agree with TRBD2. The CDR3 is made up of 15 amino acids. From germline, CDR1 is SSHAT and CDR2 FNYEAQ (reference sequence). The CDR3 DNA follows: TGTGCTAGCAGCCGCGGGACTAGCGGATTCTACGAGCAGTACTTC. Translating gives CASSRGTSGFYEQYF.

This clonotype was seen more than once but under ten times. V usage is TRBV7-2 and J usage is TRBJ1-6; D possibly corresponds to TRBD1 (5 bases). Per germline, CDR1 SGHTA and CDR2 FQGNSA. The CDR3 runs to 16 residues. V gave up 5 bases and J gave up 4 bases, with 15 bases separating them. The CDR3 nucleotides are TGTGCCAGCAGCGCCCAGGGAATTTCTTATAATTCACCCCTCCACTTT. Translation: CASSAQGISYNSPLHF.

The rearrangement links TRBV2 to TRBJ2-1; D is undetermined. Trimming took off 7 bases at V and 6 bases at J, with 16 bases between the two ends. In germline, CDR1 is SNHLY, CDR2 FYNNEI. The CDR3 sequence is 14 residues long. The CDR3 bases are TGTGCCAGCAAGAGACCCGACGGGCGCAATGAGCAGTTCTTC. It codes for CASKRPDGRNEQFF.

Worth noting for this clonotype: A read error may be the cause here, since a much bigger clone is one base away. This sequence joins TRBV9 and TRBJ2-7; D is ambiguous. Germline V gene sequence: CDR1 SGDLS, CDR2 YYNGEE. This CDR3 has 16 residues. The CDR3 DNA reads TGTGTCAGCACCCGTATACCAGCTAGGCGCTCCTACGAGCAGTACTTC. This sequence encodes CVSTRIPARRSYEQYF.

The J gene is TRBJ1-1, the V gene TRBV7-2, with unresolved D. V lost 5 bases, J lost 3 bases, and 10 bases lay in between. Looked up from germline, CDR1 is SGHTA and CDR2 is FQGNSA. CDR3 length equals 13 residues. CDR3 bases: TGTGCCAGCAGCGCAGGTCCGGACACTGAAGCTTTCTTT. Protein product: CASSAGPDTEAFF.

The V gene is TRBV9, the J gene TRBJ2-7, with a tentative D call TRBD1 (5 bases). CDR1 and CDR2 (germline): SGDLS, YYNGEE. The germline V and J ends were trimmed by 4 bases and 4 bases, with 18 bases remaining between them. CDR3 length equals 15 residues. In DNA, the CDR3 is TGTGCCAGCAGCCCGGCCCGAGGACAAAGGTACGAGCAGTACTTC. It encodes CASSPARGQRYEQYF.

This clonotype has at least ten counts. The chain links TRBV18 to TRBJ2-3, with D hard to call. V dropped 1 base and J dropped 4 bases, with 18 bases sitting between them. This CDR3 comprises 17 residues. The germline CDR1 and CDR2 sequences are KGHSH and LQKENI. As DNA, the CDR3 is TGTGCCAGCTCACCACTCCCGGGCAGGAAAGGCGCAGATACGCAGTATTTT. Residues: CASSPLPGRKGADTQYF.

In its sample, this clonotype was seen many times. The V and J genes are TRBV20-1 and TRBJ2-7; D unclear. Between the trimmed V and J ends, which lost 5 bases and 0 bases, there was a span of 14 bases. The CDR3 totals 14 residues. In germline, CDR1 is DFQATT, CDR2 SNEGSKA (reference sequence). The CDR3 sequence: CSALDTLASYEQYF. CDR3 nucleotide sequence: TGCAGTGCTTTAGACACTCTCGCCTCCTACGAGCAGTACTTC.

This clonotype came up a few times. The chain has TRBV10-1 and TRBJ2-7; TRBD2 aligns across 8 bases. The CDR3 is made up of 15 amino acids. Germline CDR1 is WNHNN and CDR2 is SYGVQD (reference sequence). V was clipped by 2 bases and J by 6 bases; unmatched bases: 9. The CDR3 is CASSEVRGGGGEQYF. The CDR3 DNA reads as TGCGCCAGCAGTGAGGTCCGGGGGGGCGGTGGCGAGCAGTACTTC.

This clonotype was recorded at least ten times. This chain joins TRBV20-1 and TRBJ1-5; TRBD1 might be the D (6 bases). Deletions cut 3 bases from V and 7 bases from J, with 19 bases between. The CDR3 is 15 residues long. The germline V gene encodes CDR1 DFQATT and CDR2 SNEGSKA (reference sequence). In nucleotides, the CDR3 is TGCAGTGCTAGCACAGGGACGGGGGCTAGCCAGCCCCAGCATTTT. Translated, it gives CSASTGTGASQPQHF.

For this clonotype: One end of the junction is discordant with germline, which a read error may explain. The genes are TRBV19 and TRBJ1-2; 7 nucleotides agree with TRBD1. The germline gives CDR1 LNHDA, CDR2 SQIVND (reference sequence). The CDR3 is 15 residues long. For the CDR3, the DNA is TGTGTCAGTAGTAACCGGACAGGCGCGAACTATGGCTACACCTTC. Translation: CVSSNRTGANYGYTF.

This clonotype was seen ten or more times. The V gene is TRBV5-8, the J gene TRBJ1-6, with a tentative D call TRBD1 (5 bases). CDR1 SGHTS and CDR2 YDEGEE come from the germline V gene. The CDR3 is made up of 12 amino acids. V lost 4 bases and J lost 9, with 8 bases in between. CDR3 sequence: CASSRDVSPLHF. The CDR3 DNA follows: TGTGCCAGCAGCCGGGACGTTTCACCCCTCCACTTT.

The rearrangement joins TRBV7-8 to TRBJ1-1; perhaps TRBD1 as D (5 bases). Germline V lookup: CDR1 SGHVS, CDR2 FQNEAQ. The V and J ends lost 1 base and 3 bases respectively, with 12 bases between them. This CDR3 comprises 15 residues. CDR3 DNA sequence: TGTGCCAGCAGCTTAGTCGGGGCTACGGACACTGAAGCTTTCTTT. Translating it yields CASSLVGATDTEAFF.

This clonotype appeared a few times. This rearrangement joins TRBV11-2 to TRBJ2-3, with TRBD1 matching 9 bases. Germline V CDR1 and CDR2: SGHAT, FQNNGV. The CDR3 runs 16 residues. Trimming at V came to 5 bases and at J to 6 bases, leaving 12 bases not matched to a gene. CDR3 region: CASSGTGFLINDTQYF. The CDR3 DNA sequence: TGTGCCAGCAGCGGGACAGGGTTTCTAATTAATGATACGCAGTATTTT. The full variable domain, rest sourced from reference TRBV11-2 and TRBJ2-3, is EAGVAQSPRYKIIEKRQSVAFWCNPISGHATLYWYQQILGQGPKLLIQFQNNGVVDDSQLPKDRFSAERLKGVDSTLKIQPAKLEDSAVYLCASSGTGFLINDTQYFGPGTRLTVL.

The table lists this clonotype with many counts. CDR3 DNA sequence: TGCGCCAGCAGCATGGACCCGAGCGGGAGCGAGCAGTACTTC. This encodes CASSMDPSGSEQYF. The J gene is TRBJ2-7, the V gene TRBV10-2; 8 bases line up with TRBD2. This CDR3 contains 14 residues. Losses at the gene ends were 6 bases for V and 6 bases for J; bases not matched to a gene: 10. CDR1 is WSHSY and CDR2 is SAAADI in the germline V gene.

This clonotype was observed many times. CDR3 coding DNA: TGCAGTGCCGGGGATTACCAAGAGACCCAGTACTTC. Its protein product is CSAGDYQETQYF. The chain joins TRBV20-1 to TRBJ2-5, with D maybe TRBD2 (5 bases). Trimming took 6 bases from V and 0 from J, leaving 8 bases between them. The CDR3 is 12 amino acids. Per germline, CDR1 DFQATT and CDR2 SNEGSKA (reference sequence).

This clonotype came up a few times. The chain couples TRBV11-2 to TRBJ2-2; D might be TRBD1 or TRBD2, each matching 5 bases. Trimming stripped 2 bases from V and 9 bases from J, with 16 bases between. This CDR3 has 15 amino acids. From germline, CDR1 is SGHAT and CDR2 FQNNGV. The CDR3 nucleotides are TGTGCCAGCAGCTTATGGCAGGGAGAAGGCAGGGAGCTGTTTTTT. Translating it yields CASSLWQGEGRELFF.

Many counts were recorded for this clonotype. The chain recombines TRBV6-6 with TRBJ2-3, with D hard to call. V was shortened by 6 bases and J by 4 bases, with 8 bases between the two germline ends. The germline gives CDR1 MNHNY, CDR2 SVGAGI (reference sequence). The CDR3 contains 12 residues. CDR3 coding DNA: TGTGCCAGCAGCCAACGGGCAGATACGCAGTATTTT. Amino acids: CASSQRADTQYF.

This clonotype appeared a few times. This chain connects TRBV3-1 to TRBJ1-1; D unresolved. The CDR3 consists of 14 residues. V was trimmed by 1 base and J by 7 bases, leaving 13 bases between them. Germline CDR1 and CDR2: LGHDT and YNNKEL (reference sequence). In DNA form, the CDR3 reads TGTGCCAGCAGCCAAGGTGTCTCCTCGGGTGAAGCTTTCTTT. It encodes CASSQGVSSGEAFF. The full variable domain, completed using reference TRBV3-1 and TRBJ1-1, is DTAVSQTPKYLVTQMGNDKSIKCEQNLGHDTMYWYKQDSKKFLKIMFSYNNKELIINETVPNRFSPKSPDKAHLNLHINSLELGDSAVYFCASSQGVSSGEAFFGQGTRLTVV.